The present T cell receptor beta chain was sequenced within a study of OX40 agonist ivuxolimab in advanced cancers. Across the study: Ivuxolimab, an antibody acting as an agonist of OX40 (CD134), was used to treat patients. Every 2 weeks, ivuxolimab was infused into the patients intravenously at between 0.01 and 10 mg/kg. Study observations and caveats: Fewer expanded clones were found on average in CD4+ than in CD8+ T cells.

Samples were taken at baseline and on day 1 of cycles 4 and 7. Clones were sequenced by immunoSEQ multiplex PCR, and TCRdb holds only the in-frame ones, with some missing. The sample has some 140,000 clones, roughly nine tenths seen once. The CDR3 spans 14 residues. Trimming left V 0 bases short and J 1 base short, with 5 bases between. The germline V gene encodes CDR1 LGHNA and CDR2 YNFKEQ. For this clone: Its target is not known.

Material: CD4+ or CD8+ T cells sorted from blood, obtained in a trial of the OX40 agonist ivuxolimab. The chain carries TRBV4-2 and TRBJ2-3; D unresolved. The source is an adult with an advanced solid tumor such as melanoma, head and neck, liver or kidney cancer. The CDR3, as DNA: TGTGCCAGCAGCCAAGAACCGGGCACAGATACGCAGTATTTT. Translation gives CASSQEPGTDTQYF.